The clone carrying this T cell receptor (beta chain) was seen repeatedly, ten times or more. Its antigen is unknown. This entry belongs to a study of T cells in Graves' hyperthyroidism and ophthalmopathy. CDR1 is DFQATT and CDR2 is SNEGSKA in the germline V gene (reference sequence). This CDR3 spans 12 amino acids. Trimming removed 6 bases from V and 6 bases from J; junction bases left unmatched: 8. Findings and caveats of the study: Ophthalmopathy was distinguished from stable hyperthyroidism by 13 V-J signatures.

Amplified TCR beta CDR3 regions derived from RNA transcripts. An initial round of RT-PCR targeting the TCR CDR3 relied on the HTBI primer set. MiXCR, applied by TCRdb to the multiplex PCR reads, yields one record per CDR3 protein. The data hold 500,000 to 800,000 distinct CDR3 sequences, with more than 14% observed a single time. PBMCs were sourced from approximately 9 ml fresh peripheral blood. The receptor was derived from a woman aged 45-59 years with Graves' ophthalmopathy. The specimen sequenced was blood. The chain links TRBV20-1 to TRBJ2-7, with TRBD2 matching 7 bases. The CDR3, as DNA: TGCAGTGCCTCCATCCGGGGGGTCGAGCAGTACTTC. It translates to CSASIRGVEQYF.